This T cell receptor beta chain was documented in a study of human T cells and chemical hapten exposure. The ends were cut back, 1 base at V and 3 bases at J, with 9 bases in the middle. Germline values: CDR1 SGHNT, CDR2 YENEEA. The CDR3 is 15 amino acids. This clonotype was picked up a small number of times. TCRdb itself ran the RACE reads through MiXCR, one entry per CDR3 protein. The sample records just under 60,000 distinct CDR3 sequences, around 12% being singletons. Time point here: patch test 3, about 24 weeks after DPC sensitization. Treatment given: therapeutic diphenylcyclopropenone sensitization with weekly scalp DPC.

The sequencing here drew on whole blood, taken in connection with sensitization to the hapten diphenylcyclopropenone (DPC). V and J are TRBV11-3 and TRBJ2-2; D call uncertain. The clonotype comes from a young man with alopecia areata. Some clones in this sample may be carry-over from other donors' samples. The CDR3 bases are TGTGCCAGCAGCTTAGCGCCCTTGGACACCGGGGAGCTGTTTTTT. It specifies CASSLAPLDTGELFF.